The following is a T cell receptor (beta chain) sequence with its context. The CDR3 runs 15 residues. Germline loops: CDR1 SGHAT, CDR2 FQNNGV. With 0 bases removed from V and 2 bases from J, the gap between germline ends came to 10 bases. TCRdb reprocessed the RT-PCR reads via MiXCR and lists one record per CDR3 protein. Among fewer than 800,000 distinct CDR3 sequences listed, over 12% were seen once. This chain joins TRBV11-2 and TRBJ1-2; no clear D. The sequenced material came from memory CD4+ T cells from blood. This TCR was recovered from a female donor in good health, serving as a healthy control. The CDR3 sequence is CASSLDGLQNYGYTF. The CDR3 nucleotides read TGTGCCAGCAGCTTAGATGGACTCCAGAACTATGGCTACACCTTC.